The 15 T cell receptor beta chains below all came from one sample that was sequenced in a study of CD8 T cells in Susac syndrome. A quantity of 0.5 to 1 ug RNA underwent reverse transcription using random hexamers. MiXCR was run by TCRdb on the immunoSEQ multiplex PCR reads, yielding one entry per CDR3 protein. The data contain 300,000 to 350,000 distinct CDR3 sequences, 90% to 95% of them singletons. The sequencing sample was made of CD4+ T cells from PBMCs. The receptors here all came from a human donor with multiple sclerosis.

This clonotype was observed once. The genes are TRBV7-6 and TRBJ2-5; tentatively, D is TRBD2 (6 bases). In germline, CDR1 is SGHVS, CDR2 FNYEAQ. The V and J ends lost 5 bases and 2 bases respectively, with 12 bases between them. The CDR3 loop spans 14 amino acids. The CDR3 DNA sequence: TGTGCCAGCAGCGCTGTCGGGGGTCAAGAGACCCAGTACTTC. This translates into CASSAVGGQETQYF.

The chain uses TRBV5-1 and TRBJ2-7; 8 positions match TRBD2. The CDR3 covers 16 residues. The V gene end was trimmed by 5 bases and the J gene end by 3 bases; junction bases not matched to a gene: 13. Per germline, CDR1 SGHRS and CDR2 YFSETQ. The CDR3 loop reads CASSSIAGTSNYEQYF. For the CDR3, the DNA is TGCGCCAGCAGTTCGATCGCCGGGACTAGTAACTACGAGCAGTACTTC.

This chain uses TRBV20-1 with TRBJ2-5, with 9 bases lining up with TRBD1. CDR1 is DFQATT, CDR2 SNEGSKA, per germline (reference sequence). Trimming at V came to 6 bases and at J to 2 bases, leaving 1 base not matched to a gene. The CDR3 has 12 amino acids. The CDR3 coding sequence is TGCAGTGCCGGGACAGGGCAAGAGACCCAGTACTTC. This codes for CSAGTGQETQYF.

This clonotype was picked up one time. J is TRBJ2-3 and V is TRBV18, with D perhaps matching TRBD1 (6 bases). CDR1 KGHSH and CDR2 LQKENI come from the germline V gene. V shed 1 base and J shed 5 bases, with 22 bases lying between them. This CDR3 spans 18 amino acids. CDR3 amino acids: CASSPRQGLGRGKDTQYF. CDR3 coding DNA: TGTGCCAGCTCACCACGACAAGGTTTGGGCAGGGGAAAAGATACGCAGTATTTT. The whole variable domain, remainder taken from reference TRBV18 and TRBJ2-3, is NAGVMQNPRHLVRRRGQEARLRCSPMKGHSHVYWYRQLPEEGLKFMVYLQKENIIDESGMPKERFSAEFPKEGPSILRIQQVVRGDSAAYFCASSPRQGLGRGKDTQYFGPGTRLTVL.

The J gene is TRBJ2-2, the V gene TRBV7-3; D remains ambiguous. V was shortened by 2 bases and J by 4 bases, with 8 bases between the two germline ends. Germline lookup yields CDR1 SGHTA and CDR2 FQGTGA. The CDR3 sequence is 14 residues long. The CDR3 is CASSLGLLTGELFF. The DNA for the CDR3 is TGTGCCAGCAGCTTAGGGCTCCTCACCGGGGAGCTGTTTTTT.

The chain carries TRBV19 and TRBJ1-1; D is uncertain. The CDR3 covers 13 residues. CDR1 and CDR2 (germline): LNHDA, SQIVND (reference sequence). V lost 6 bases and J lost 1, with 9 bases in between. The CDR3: CASSPYENTEAFF. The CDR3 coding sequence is TGTGCCAGTAGCCCGTATGAGAACACTGAAGCTTTCTTT.

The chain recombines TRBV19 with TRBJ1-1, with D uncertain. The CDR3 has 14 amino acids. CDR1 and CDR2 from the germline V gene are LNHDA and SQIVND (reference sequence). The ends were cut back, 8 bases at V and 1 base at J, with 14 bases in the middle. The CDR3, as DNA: TGTGCCAGTCGCGGGAGGGCGTGGAACACTGAAGCTTTCTTT. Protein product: CASRGRAWNTEAFF. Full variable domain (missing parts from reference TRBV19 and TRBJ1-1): DGGITQSPKYLFRKEGQNVTLSCEQNLNHDAMYWYRQDPGQGLRLIYYSQIVNDFQKGDIAEGYSVSREKKESFPLTVTSAQKNPTAFYLCASRGRAWNTEAFFGQGTRLTVV.

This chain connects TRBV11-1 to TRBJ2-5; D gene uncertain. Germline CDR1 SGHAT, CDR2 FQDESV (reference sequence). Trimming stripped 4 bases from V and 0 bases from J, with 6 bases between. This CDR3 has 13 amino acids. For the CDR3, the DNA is TGTGCCAGCAGCTCTGAGTACCAAGAGACCCAGTACTTC. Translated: CASSSEYQETQYF.

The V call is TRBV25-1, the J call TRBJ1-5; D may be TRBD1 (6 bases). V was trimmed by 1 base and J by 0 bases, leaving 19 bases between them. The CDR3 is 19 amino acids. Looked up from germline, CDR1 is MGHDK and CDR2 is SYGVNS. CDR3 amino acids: CASSEWAGGLPSSNQPQHF. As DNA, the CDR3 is TGTGCCAGCAGTGAATGGGCCGGGGGCCTCCCCTCTAGCAATCAGCCCCAGCATTTT.

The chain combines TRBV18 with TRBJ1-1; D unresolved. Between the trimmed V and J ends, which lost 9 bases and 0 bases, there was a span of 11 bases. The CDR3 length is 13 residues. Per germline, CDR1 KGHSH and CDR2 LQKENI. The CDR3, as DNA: TGTGCCAGTCAGACAAATATGAACACTGAAGCTTTCTTT. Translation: CASQTNMNTEAFF.

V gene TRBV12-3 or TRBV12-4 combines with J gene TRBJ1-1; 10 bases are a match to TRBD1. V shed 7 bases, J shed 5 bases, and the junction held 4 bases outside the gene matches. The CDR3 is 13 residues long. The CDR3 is CASTRTGGTEAFF. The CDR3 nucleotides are TGTGCCAGCACCCGGACAGGGGGGACTGAAGCTTTCTTT.

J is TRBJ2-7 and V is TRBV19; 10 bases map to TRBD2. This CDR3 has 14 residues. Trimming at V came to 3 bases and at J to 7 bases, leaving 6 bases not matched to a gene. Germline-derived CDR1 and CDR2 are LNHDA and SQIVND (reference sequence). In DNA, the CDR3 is TGTGCCAGTAGTATTACTAGCGGGATCCGGGAGCAGTACTTC. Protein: CASSITSGIREQYF.

CDR3 sequence reads: CASSSPGRIVYGYTF. CDR3 in DNA: TGTGCCAGCAGCTCTCCGGGACGGATAGTATATGGCTACACCTTC. This chain links TRBV7-2 with TRBJ1-2; a possible D gene is TRBD1 (5 bases). The germline gives CDR1 SGHTA, CDR2 FQGNSA. Between the trimmed V and J ends, which lost 4 bases and 5 bases, there was a span of 17 bases. This CDR3 contains 15 residues.

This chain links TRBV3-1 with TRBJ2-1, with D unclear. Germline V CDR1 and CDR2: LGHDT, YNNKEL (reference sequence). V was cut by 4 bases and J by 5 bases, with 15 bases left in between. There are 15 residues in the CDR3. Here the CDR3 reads CASSPLGGSNNEQFF. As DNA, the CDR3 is TGTGCCAGCAGCCCGTTGGGTGGTAGTAACAATGAGCAGTTCTTC.

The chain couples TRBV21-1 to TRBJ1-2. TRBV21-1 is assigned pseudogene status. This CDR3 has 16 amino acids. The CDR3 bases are TGTGCCAGCAGCAAAGAAGTAAGCGGGTCTGACTATGGCTACACCTTC. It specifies CASSKEVSGSDYGYTF.